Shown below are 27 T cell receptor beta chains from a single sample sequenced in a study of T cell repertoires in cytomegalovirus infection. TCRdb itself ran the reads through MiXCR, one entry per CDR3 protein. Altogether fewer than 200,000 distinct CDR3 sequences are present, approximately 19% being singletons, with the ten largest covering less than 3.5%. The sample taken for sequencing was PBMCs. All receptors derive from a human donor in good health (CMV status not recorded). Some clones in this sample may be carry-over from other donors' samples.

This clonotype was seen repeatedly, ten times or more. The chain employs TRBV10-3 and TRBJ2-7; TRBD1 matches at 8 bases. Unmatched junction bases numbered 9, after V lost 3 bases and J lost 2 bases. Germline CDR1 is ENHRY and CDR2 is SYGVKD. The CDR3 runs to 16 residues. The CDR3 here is CAISDRLDRAAYEQYF. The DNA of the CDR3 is TGTGCCATCAGTGACCGCCTGGACAGGGCGGCCTACGAGCAGTACTTC.

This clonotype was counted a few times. This chain's CDR3 is CSATTTGGWTDTQYF. Written as DNA, the CDR3 is TGCAGTGCCACTACGACAGGGGGATGGACAGATACGCAGTATTTT. The chain employs TRBV20-1 and TRBJ2-3; TRBD1 matches at 9 bases. In germline, CDR1 is DFQATT, CDR2 SNEGSKA (reference sequence). After removal of 6 bases from V and 3 bases from J, the junction contained 10 bases not matched to a gene. CDR3 length: 15 amino acids.

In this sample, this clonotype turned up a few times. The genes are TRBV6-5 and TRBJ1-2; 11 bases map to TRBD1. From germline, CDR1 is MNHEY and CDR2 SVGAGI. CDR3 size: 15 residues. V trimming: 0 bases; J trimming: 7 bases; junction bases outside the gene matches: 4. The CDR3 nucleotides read TGTGCCAGCAGTTACTCCGGACAGGGGGCGGGTGGCTACACCTTC. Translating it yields CASSYSGQGAGGYTF.

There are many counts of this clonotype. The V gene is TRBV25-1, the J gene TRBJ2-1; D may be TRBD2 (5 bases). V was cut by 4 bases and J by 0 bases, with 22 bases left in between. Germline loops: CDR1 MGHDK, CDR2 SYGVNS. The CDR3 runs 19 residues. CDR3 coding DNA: TGTGCCAGCAGTGCCCACGGGGAAGAGGGATTTAGCTCCTACAATGAGCAGTTCTTC. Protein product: CASSAHGEEGFSSYNEQFF.

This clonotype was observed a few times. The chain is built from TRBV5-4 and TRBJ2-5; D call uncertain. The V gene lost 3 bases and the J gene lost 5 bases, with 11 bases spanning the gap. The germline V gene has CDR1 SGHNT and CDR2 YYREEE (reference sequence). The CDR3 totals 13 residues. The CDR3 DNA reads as TGTGCCAGCAGCTCCTTAAACGCGGAGACCCAGTACTTC. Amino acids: CASSSLNAETQYF.

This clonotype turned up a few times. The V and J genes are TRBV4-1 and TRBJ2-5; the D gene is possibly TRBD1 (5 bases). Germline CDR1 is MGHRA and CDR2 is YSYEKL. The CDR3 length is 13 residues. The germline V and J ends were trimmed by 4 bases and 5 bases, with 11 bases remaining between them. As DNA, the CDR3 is TGCGCCAGCAGCCGAATTAAGGGGGAGACCCAGTACTTC. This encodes CASSRIKGETQYF.

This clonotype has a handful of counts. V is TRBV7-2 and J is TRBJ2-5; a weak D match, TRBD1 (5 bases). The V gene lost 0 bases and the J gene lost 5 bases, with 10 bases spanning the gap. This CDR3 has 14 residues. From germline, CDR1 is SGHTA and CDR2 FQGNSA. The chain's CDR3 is CASSLANRQETQYF. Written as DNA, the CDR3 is TGTGCCAGCAGCTTAGCGAACAGACAGGAGACCCAGTACTTC.

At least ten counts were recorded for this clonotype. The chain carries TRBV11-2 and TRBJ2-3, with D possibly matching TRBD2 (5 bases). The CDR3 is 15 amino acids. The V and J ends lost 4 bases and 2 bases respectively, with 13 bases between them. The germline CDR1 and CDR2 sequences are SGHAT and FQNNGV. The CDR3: CASSSSPRATDTQYF. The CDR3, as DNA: TGTGCCAGCAGCTCTTCTCCGAGGGCCACAGATACGCAGTATTTT.

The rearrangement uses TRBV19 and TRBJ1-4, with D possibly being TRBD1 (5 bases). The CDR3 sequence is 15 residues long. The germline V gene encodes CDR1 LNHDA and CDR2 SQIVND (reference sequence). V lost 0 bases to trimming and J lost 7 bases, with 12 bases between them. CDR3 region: CASSIDSQGGEKLFF. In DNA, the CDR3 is TGTGCCAGTAGTATAGATTCCCAGGGAGGTGAAAAACTGTTTTTT.

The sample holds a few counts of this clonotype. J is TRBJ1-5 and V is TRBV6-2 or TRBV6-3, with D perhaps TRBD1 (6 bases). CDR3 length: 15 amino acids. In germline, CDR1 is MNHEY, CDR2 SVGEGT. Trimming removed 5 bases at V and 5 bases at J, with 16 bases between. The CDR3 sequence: CASSRRQSGDQPQHF. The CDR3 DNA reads TGTGCCAGCAGTCGCCGACAGTCAGGGGATCAGCCCCAGCATTTT.

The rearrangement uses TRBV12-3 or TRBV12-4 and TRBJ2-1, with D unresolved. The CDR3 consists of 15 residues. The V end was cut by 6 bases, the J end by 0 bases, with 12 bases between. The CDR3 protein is CASSPSSSSYNEQFF. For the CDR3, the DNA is TGTGCCAGCAGCCCCTCATCTAGCTCCTACAATGAGCAGTTCTTC.

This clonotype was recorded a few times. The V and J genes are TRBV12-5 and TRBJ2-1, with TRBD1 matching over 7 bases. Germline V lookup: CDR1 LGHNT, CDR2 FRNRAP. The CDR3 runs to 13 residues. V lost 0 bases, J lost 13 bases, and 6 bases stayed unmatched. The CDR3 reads CASGLVPEGAQFF. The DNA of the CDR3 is TGTGCTAGTGGTTTGGTTCCTGAGGGGGCCCAGTTCTTC.

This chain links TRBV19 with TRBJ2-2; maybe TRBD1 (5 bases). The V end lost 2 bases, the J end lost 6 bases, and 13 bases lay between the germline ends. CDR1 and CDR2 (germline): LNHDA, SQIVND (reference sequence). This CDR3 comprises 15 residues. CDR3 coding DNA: TGTGCCAGTAGTATACAGGGATCTGGGGCCGGGGAGCTGTTTTTT. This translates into CASSIQGSGAGELFF.

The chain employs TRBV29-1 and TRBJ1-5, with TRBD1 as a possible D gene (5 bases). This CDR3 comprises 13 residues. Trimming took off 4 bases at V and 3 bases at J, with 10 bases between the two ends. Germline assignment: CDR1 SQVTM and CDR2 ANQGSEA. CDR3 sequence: CSVGQSDNQPQHF. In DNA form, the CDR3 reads TGCAGCGTTGGACAGAGCGACAATCAGCCCCAGCATTTT.

CDR3 in amino acids: CASSPTTGLETQYF. CDR3 DNA: TGTGCCAGCAGCCCCACGACGGGGCTAGAGACCCAGTACTTC. The V call is TRBV7-6, the J call TRBJ2-5; D might be TRBD1 or TRBD2, each matching 5 bases. The V and J ends lost 5 bases and 4 bases respectively, with 14 bases between them. The germline CDR1 and CDR2 sequences are SGHVS and FNYEAQ. The CDR3 length is 14 residues.

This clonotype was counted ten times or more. CDR3 DNA sequence: TGTGCCAGCAGCCTCTCGGGAGGGGGTTCCTATAATTCACCCCTCCACTTT. This translates into CASSLSGGGSYNSPLHF. The gene calls are TRBV7-9 and TRBJ1-6; tentative D call: TRBD1 (6 bases). Per germline, CDR1 SEHNR and CDR2 FQNEAQ (reference sequence). The V end was cut by 5 bases, the J end by 1 base, with 15 bases between. CDR3 length equals 17 residues.

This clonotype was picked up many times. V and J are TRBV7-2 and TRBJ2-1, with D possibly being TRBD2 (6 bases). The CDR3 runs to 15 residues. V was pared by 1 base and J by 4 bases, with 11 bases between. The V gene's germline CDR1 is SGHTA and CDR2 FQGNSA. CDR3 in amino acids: CASSLVAAGYNEQFF. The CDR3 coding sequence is TGTGCCAGCAGCTTAGTAGCGGCAGGATACAATGAGCAGTTCTTC.

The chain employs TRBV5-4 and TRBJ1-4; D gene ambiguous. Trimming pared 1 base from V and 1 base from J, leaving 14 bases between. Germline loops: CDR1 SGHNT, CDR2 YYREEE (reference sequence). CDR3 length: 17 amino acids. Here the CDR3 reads CASSLRSALGTNEKLFF. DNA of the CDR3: TGTGCCAGCAGCTTGCGGTCAGCCCTTGGAACTAATGAAAAACTGTTTTTT.

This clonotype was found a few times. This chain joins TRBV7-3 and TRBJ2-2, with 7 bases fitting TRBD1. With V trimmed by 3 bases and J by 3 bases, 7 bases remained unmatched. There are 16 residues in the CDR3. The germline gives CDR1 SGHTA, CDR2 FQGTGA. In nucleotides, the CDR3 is TGTGCCAGCAGCTTTGGACCAGGGGGTGACACCGGGGAGCTGTTTTTT. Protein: CASSFGPGGDTGELFF.

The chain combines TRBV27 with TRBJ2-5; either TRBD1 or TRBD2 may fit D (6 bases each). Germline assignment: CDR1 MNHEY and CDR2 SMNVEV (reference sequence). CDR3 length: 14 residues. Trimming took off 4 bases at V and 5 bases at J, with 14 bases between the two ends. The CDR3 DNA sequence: TGTGCCAGCAGTTACACTCCGGGGGCGGAGACCCAGTACTTC. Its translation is CASSYTPGAETQYF.

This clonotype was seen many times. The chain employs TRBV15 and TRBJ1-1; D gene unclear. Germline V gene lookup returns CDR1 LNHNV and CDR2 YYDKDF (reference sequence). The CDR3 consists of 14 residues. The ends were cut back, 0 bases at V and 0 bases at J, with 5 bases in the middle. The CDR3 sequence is CATSREPLNTEAFF. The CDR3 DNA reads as TGTGCCACCAGCAGAGAGCCCTTGAACACTGAAGCTTTCTTT.

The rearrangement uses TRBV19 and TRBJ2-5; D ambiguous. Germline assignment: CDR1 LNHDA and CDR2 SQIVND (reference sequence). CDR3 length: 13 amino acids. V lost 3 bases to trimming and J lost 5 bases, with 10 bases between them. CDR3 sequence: CASSMVSSETQYF. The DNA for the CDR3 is TGTGCCAGTAGTATGGTTTCATCGGAGACCCAGTACTTC. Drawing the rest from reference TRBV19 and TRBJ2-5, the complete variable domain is DGGITQSPKYLFRKEGQNVTLSCEQNLNHDAMYWYRQDPGQGLRLIYYSQIVNDFQKGDIAEGYSVSREKKESFPLTVTSAQKNPTAFYLCASSMVSSETQYFGPGTRLLVL.

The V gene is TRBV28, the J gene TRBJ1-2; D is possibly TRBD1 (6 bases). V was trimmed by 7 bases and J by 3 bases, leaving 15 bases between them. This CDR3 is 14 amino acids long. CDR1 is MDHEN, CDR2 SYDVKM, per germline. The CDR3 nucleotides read TGTGCCAGCAAGGGGGTGGGTGGGCACTATGGCTACACCTTC. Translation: CASKGVGGHYGYTF.

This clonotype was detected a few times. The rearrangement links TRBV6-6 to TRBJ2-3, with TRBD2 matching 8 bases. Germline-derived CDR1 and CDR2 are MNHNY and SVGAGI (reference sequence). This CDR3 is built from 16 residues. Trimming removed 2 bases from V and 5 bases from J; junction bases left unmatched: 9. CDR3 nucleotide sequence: TGTGCCAGCAGTTACGAGGCGGCGGGAGGACGAGATACGCAGTATTTT. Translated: CASSYEAAGGRDTQYF.

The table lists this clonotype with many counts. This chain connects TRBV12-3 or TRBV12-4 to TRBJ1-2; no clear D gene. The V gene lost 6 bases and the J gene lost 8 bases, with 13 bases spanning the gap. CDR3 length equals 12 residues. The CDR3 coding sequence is TGTGCCAGCAGCAAAGGGTTTACCGGCTACACCTTC. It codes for CASSKGFTGYTF.

CDR3 in DNA: TGTGCCAGCAGTGAATCAGGGATCAGCACTGAAGCTTTCTTT. Encoded protein: CASSESGISTEAFF. V and J are TRBV25-1 and TRBJ1-1; a possible D gene is TRBD1 (5 bases). Germline V gives CDR1 MGHDK, CDR2 SYGVNS. Trimming took 1 base from V and 4 from J, leaving 10 bases between them. The CDR3 is made up of 14 amino acids.

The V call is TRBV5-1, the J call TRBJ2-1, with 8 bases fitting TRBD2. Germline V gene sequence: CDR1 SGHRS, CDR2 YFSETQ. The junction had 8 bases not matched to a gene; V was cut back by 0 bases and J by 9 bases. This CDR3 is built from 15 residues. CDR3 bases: TGCGCCAGCAGCTTGGACGGCGGGAGGTTGAGTGAGCAGTTCTTC. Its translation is CASSLDGGRLSEQFF.